These T cell receptor beta chains were read from a single sample in a study of shared clonotypes between healthy human individuals. Assay used: immunoSEQ multiplex PCR; TCRdb lists only in-frame clones, some missing. The sample shows a few hundred thousand clones, 97% of them seen only once. Sample: naive CD4+ T cells sorted from blood. These TCRs come from a woman aged 25 to 39 in good health. Both conserved end residues are part of each CDR3. Fields, in order: CDR3 DNA, CDR3 protein, clone size, J gene, D gene, V gene. D genes are given only for firm matches. Clone size appears in some rows only: once, few, many, or a class for an expanded clone.

TGTGCCAGCAACAAGGGAGGGAATTCACCCCTCCACTTT | CASNKGGNSPLHF | - | TRBJ1-6 | - | TRBV2
TGTGCCAGTAGTAGGGGTAGCTCCTACGAGCAGTACTTC | CASSRGSSYEQYF | once | TRBJ2-7 | - | TRBV19
TGTGCCAGCTCACCGGGGGACGGAAACACCATATATTTT | CASSPGDGNTIYF | - | TRBJ1-3 | - | TRBV18
TGTGCCAGCAGTGCCGCGAGCTCCGAGCAGTACTTC | CASSAASSEQYF | - | TRBJ2-7 | - | TRBV28
TGTGCCAGCAGTAAGGACAGGGTCAACGAGCAGTACTTC | CASSKDRVNEQYF | - | TRBJ2-7 | TRBD1 | TRBV2
TGTGCCAGTAGTAAGGCCCACGGGGGAGGGCCCAAAGAGACCCAGTACTTC | CASSKAHGGGPKETQYF | - | TRBJ2-5 | TRBD2 | TRBV19
TGTGCCAGCAGTCTGGCGGGAGCAGATACGCAGTATTTT | CASSLAGADTQYF | - | TRBJ2-3 | TRBD2 | TRBV2
TGCGCCAGCACCAGGGGACAGGGAGATCAGCCCCAGCATTTT | CASTRGQGDQPQHF | - | TRBJ1-5 | TRBD1 | TRBV10-2
TGCGCCAGCAGCCGATCTGAGGATCAGGGTGGAAAACTGTTTTTT | CASSRSEDQGGKLFF | - | TRBJ1-4 | - | TRBV4-1
TGTGCCAGTAGTACTAGCGGGAGGAATGAGCAGTTCTTC | CASSTSGRNEQFF | - | TRBJ2-1 | TRBD2 | TRBV19
TGTGCCTCCTCAGCGGGATCAACAGATACGCAGTATTTT | CASSAGSTDTQYF | - | TRBJ2-3 | TRBD2 | TRBV30
TGTGCCAGCAGTTACGGGCCCCAGGGAGTCACTGAAGCTTTCTTT | CASSYGPQGVTEAFF | - | TRBJ1-1 | - | TRBV6-5
TGTGCCAGCAGCCAAAACAGGGGGCCGTACGAGCAGTACTTC | CASSQNRGPYEQYF | - | TRBJ2-7 | TRBD1 | TRBV14
TGTACCAGCAGCAAAGGGGGTGGCGGGAGGACCTACAATGAGCAGTTCTTC | CTSSKGGGGRTYNEQFF | - | TRBJ2-1 | - | TRBV21-1
TGTGCCAGTAGAGAAAAGATGGGAGTACATCGGGAGACCCAGTACTTC | CASREKMGVHRETQYF | - | TRBJ2-5 | - | TRBV19
TGTGCCAGCAGCCATGGCCAGGCTAAAAACATTCAGTACTTC | CASSHGQAKNIQYF | - | TRBJ2-4 | - | TRBV28
TGTGCCAGCTCTCCCGGGACAGGGCTTGAAAAACTGTTTTTT | CASSPGTGLEKLFF | - | TRBJ1-4 | TRBD1 | TRBV28
TGTGCCAGCAGTGGGACAGGCGGGAGGGCCACCGGGGAGCTGTTTTTT | CASSGTGGRATGELFF | - | TRBJ2-2 | TRBD2 | TRBV2
TGTGCCAGCAGCAAGCAGGGGCAAGAGACCCAGTACTTC | CASSKQGQETQYF | - | TRBJ2-5 | - | TRBV7-9
TGTGCCAGCAGCTCGGTCGGGACCACCCAAACCTATGGCTACACCTTC | CASSSVGTTQTYGYTF | - | TRBJ1-2 | - | TRBV7-8
TGTGCCAGCAGCGTACAAGATTCCACCGGGGAGCTGTTTTTT | CASSVQDSTGELFF | - | TRBJ2-2 | - | TRBV11-1
TGTGCCAGTAGTATAGTAACCAATCAGCCCCAGCATTTT | CASSIVTNQPQHF | - | TRBJ1-5 | - | TRBV19
TGTGCCAGCAGTTTAAGGGAACCCGGGAGAGGGGGCTACACCTTC | CASSLREPGRGGYTF | - | TRBJ1-2 | - | TRBV28
TGTGCCAGCAGTTACTCTTGGGCGGGCTACAATGAGCAGTTCTTC | CASSYSWAGYNEQFF | - | TRBJ2-1 | - | TRBV6-5
TGTGCCACAAAGGGACTCCGGGCCAACAATCAGCCCCAGCATTTT | CATKGLRANNQPQHF | - | TRBJ1-5 | - | TRBV19
TGTGCCAGCAGCAAGGGGGGTTGGCAGCCCCAGCATTTT | CASSKGGWQPQHF | - | TRBJ1-5 | - | TRBV21-1
TGTGCCATCAGTGAGGCAATATACGAGCAGTACTTC | CAISEAIYEQYF | - | TRBJ2-7 | - | TRBV10-3
TGTGCCAGCAGTTCTCTAGGGAACACTGAAGCTTTCTTT | CASSSLGNTEAFF | - | TRBJ1-1 | - | TRBV28
TGTGCCAGCAGTGTAGCGTTTCGTTCGGGGCCTTACACCTATGGCTACACCTTC | CASSVAFRSGPYTYGYTF | - | TRBJ1-2 | - | TRBV6-1
TGTGCCTGGAGTCTGGTCAGGGGACTAACAGATACGCAGTATTTT | CAWSLVRGLTDTQYF | once | TRBJ2-3 | - | TRBV30
TGTGCCAGCAGCTTCGTCACTATGAACACCGGGGAGCTGTTTTTT | CASSFVTMNTGELFF | - | TRBJ2-2 | - | TRBV7-6
TGTGCCAGCAGGTTGAGCGGCTCCTACGAGCAGTACTTC | CASRLSGSYEQYF | - | TRBJ2-7 | - | TRBV28
TGTGCCAGCTCACCAATTCCCACTGAAGCTTTCTTT | CASSPIPTEAFF | - | TRBJ1-1 | - | TRBV18
TGTGCCAGCAGTGAAGGGGTAGCGGGAGTCGCAGATACGCAGTATTTT | CASSEGVAGVADTQYF | - | TRBJ2-3 | TRBD2 | TRBV6-1
TGTGCCACTCTCCCTACAGTGGTCGGAACCTCCTACAATGAGCAGTTCTTC | CATLPTVVGTSYNEQFF | - | TRBJ2-1 | - | TRBV7-2
TGTGCCACCAGCAGAGATAACCAGGGGGCCGCGAGCTCCTACGAGCAGTACTTC | CATSRDNQGAASSYEQYF | - | TRBJ2-7 | TRBD1 | TRBV15
TGCGCCAGCAGCTTGGGCGGGAGTACTTACAATGAGCAGTTCTTC | CASSLGGSTYNEQFF | - | TRBJ2-1 | TRBD2 | TRBV5-1
TGCGCCAGCGGGAGAGGGACCGGGACAGGGGTTTACGAGCAGTACTTC | CASGRGTGTGVYEQYF | - | TRBJ2-7 | TRBD1 | TRBV5-1
TGTGCCAGCAGTTCCGTCTATGAGGAAACCTACAATGAGCAGTTCTTC | CASSSVYEETYNEQFF | - | TRBJ2-1 | - | TRBV28
TGTGCCAGCAGCTTGGAGGGCCGGCAGCCCCAGCATTTT | CASSLEGRQPQHF | - | TRBJ1-5 | - | TRBV5-4
TGCGCCAGCAGCTTGGAGGCGGGAGTGCAGTTCTTC | CASSLEAGVQFF | once | TRBJ2-1 | TRBD2 | TRBV5-1
TGCAGTGCGGGGAGCGCAGATACGCAGTATTTT | CSAGSADTQYF | - | TRBJ2-3 | - | TRBV20-1
TGTGCCAGCACCAAGGAGAACACTGAAGCTTTCTTT | CASTKENTEAFF | - | TRBJ1-1 | - | TRBV2
TGCAGCGTTGCTGAGGTGCTCGCGACTGAAGCTTTCTTT | CSVAEVLATEAFF | - | TRBJ1-1 | - | TRBV29-1
TGTGCCAGCAGTGAATCCTTCCGGGCGGCGCCTAAAGCTTTCTTT | CASSESFRAAPKAFF | once | TRBJ1-1 | - | TRBV25-1
TGTGCCAGCTCAGAGACCGGGACGCAGAACACCGGGGAGCTGTTTTTT | CASSETGTQNTGELFF | - | TRBJ2-2 | - | TRBV18
TGTGCCAGCAGCTTTGAGGGTCCCGGGGAGCTGTTTTTT | CASSFEGPGELFF | - | TRBJ2-2 | - | TRBV7-9
TGTGCCAGCTCACCCAGCGGGAGGGCTAATGAGCAGTTCTTC | CASSPSGRANEQFF | once | TRBJ2-1 | TRBD2 | TRBV18
TGTGCCAGTAGTATAGGCCCGGGGAAGAACACTGAAGCTTTCTTT | CASSIGPGKNTEAFF | - | TRBJ1-1 | - | TRBV19
TGTGCCAGCTCACCAACCGGGCCCTCGGCCACTGAAGCTTTCTTT | CASSPTGPSATEAFF | once | TRBJ1-1 | - | TRBV18
TGTGCCAGCAGCCTGGGTGGGGCCCCCTCGACCAAGACCCAGTACTTC | CASSLGGAPSTKTQYF | - | TRBJ2-5 | - | TRBV5-6
TGCGCCGGATACGAACCGGGATCTAATAGCAATCAGCCCCAGCATTTT | CAGYEPGSNSNQPQHF | - | TRBJ1-5 | - | TRBV5-1
TGTGCCAGCAGTGAATATAGGGGGATCAATGAGCAGTTCTTC | CASSEYRGINEQFF | - | TRBJ2-1 | - | TRBV25-1
TGTGCCAGCACCATTGGACAAAGCACAGATACGCAGTATTTT | CASTIGQSTDTQYF | - | TRBJ2-3 | - | TRBV7-9
TGTGCCAGCAGTAAACGGGAGGTAACATCCTACGAGCAGTACTTC | CASSKREVTSYEQYF | - | TRBJ2-7 | TRBD2 | TRBV27
TGTGCCAGCCTCGGGAGGGCAAGCTATGGCTACACCTTC | CASLGRASYGYTF | - | TRBJ1-2 | - | TRBV28
TGTGCCAGCAGTCCAAGACTCGGGAGGACTACCTACGAGCAGTACTTC | CASSPRLGRTTYEQYF | - | TRBJ2-7 | TRBD2 | TRBV28
TGTGGTAGCGGAGCTACCGGGGAGCTGTTTTTT | CGSGATGELFF | - | TRBJ2-2 | - | TRBV28
TGTGCCAGCAGCTTAGCGACAGAGCAGTTCTTC | CASSLATEQFF | - | TRBJ2-1 | - | TRBV11-2